This T cell receptor (beta chain) was identified in a study of a mutant IDH1 vaccine in newly diagnosed glioma. Profiled with immunoSEQ multiplex PCR; TCRdb holds only in-frame clones, not every one. The table records about 60,000 clones, around four fifths of them present only once. V was clipped by 0 bases and J by 0 bases; unmatched bases: 14. The germline CDR1 and CDR2 sequences are MGHRA and YSYEKL. This CDR3 region has 19 residues. In the case of this clone: Its specificity is not known.

The time point here: week 35, safety follow-up. In every dose of vaccine, 300 ug of mutant IDH1 20-mer peptide was given alongside topical imiquimod. V gene TRBV4-1 combines with J gene TRBJ2-7, with 7 nucleotides matching TRBD2. Source: PBMCs, taken from a glioma patient whose treatment included an IDH1 peptide vaccine. The clonotype comes from a young man with glioma. CDR3 protein: CASSQDSVGLADYSYEQYF. CDR3 DNA: TGCGCCAGCAGCCAAGATTCTGTAGGGCTAGCGGACTACTCCTACGAGCAGTACTTC.